This T cell receptor (beta chain) was retrieved from a study of regulatory T cells in long-lasting Graves disease. The study, taken as a whole, reports: More public clonotypes were shared by persistent patients (approximately 3,000) than by new patients (about 1,000). Less diverse TCR repertoires were seen in persistent Graves' patients than in newly diagnosed ones. Repertoires from persistent disease leaned toward TRBV28, TRBJ1-2 and TRBJ2-5.

On this clonotype itself: Its antigen is unknown.

The time point: newly diagnosed GD, antithyroid drugs for less than 3 months. RNA from PBMCs was the source of the TCR library. The CDR3 sequence is 16 residues long. Per the germline V gene, CDR1 is SGHTA and CDR2 is FQGTGA. The V and J ends lost 4 bases and 2 bases, in that order; junction bases with no gene match: 9. Assembly of TCR beta libraries relied on iRepertoire HTBI primers together with Arm-PCR of CDR3 regions. TCRdb reanalysed the multiplex PCR reads using MiXCR and keeps one entry per CDR3 protein. The repertoire holds 420,000 or so distinct CDR3 sequences, with around 15% as singletons. These same records also appear under a second study, on T cells in Graves' hyperthyroidism and ophthalmopathy. From that second work: Among thyroid clonotypes expanded above 0.001, most also appeared in blood.

The sequence was obtained from a woman aged 18-29 years with Graves disease. The sample consisted of peripheral blood mononuclear cells (PBMCs), taken at new diagnosis, from a patient treated with antithyroid drugs. The chain joins TRBV7-3 to TRBJ1-1; 8 bases line up with TRBD1. CDR3 in DNA: TGTGCCAGCAGCTCAACCCGGGACAGGTTTAACACTGAAGCTTTCTTT. This translates into CASSSTRDRFNTEAFF.